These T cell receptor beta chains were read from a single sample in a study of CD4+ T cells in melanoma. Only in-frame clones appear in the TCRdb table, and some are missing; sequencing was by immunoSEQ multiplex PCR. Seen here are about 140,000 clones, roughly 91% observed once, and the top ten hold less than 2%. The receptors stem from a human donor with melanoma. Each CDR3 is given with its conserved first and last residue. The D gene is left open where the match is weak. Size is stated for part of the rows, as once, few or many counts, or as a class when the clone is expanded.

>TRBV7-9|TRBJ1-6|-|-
TGTGCCAGCAGCTCAAAGGGCCCGACGGGAGGTTCACCCCTCCACTTT
CASSSKGPTGGSPLHF
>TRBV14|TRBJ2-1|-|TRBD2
TGTGCCAGCAGCCAACGGGGGGGCAAGGGGCAGTTCTTC
CASSQRGGKGQFF
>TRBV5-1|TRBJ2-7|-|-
TGCGCCAGCAGCTTGCAGGGGCAGGCCGAGCAGTACTTC
CASSLQGQAEQYF
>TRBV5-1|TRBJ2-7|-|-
TGCGCCAGCAGCTTTTCTGAGCCGTCCTACGAGCAGTACTTC
CASSFSEPSYEQYF
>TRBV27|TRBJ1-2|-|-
TGTGCCAGCAGTTTAATGGGGGGAACCTGGACAAACTATGGCTACACCTTC
CASSLMGGTWTNYGYTF
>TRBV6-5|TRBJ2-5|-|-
TGTGCCAGCAGTTACTCCAACAGGGTAGGGAGGGAGACCCAGTACTTC
CASSYSNRVGRETQYF
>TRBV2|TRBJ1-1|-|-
TGTGCCAGCAGCGGTGACGTCTCTGAAGCTTTCTTT
CASSGDVSEAFF
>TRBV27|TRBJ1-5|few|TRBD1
TGTGCCAGCAGTTTAACCCAGGGGGATCAGCCCCAGCATTTT
CASSLTQGDQPQHF
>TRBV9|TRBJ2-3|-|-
TGTGCCAGCAGCGTGGGGGGCCTTAGCACAGATACGCAGTATTTT
CASSVGGLSTDTQYF
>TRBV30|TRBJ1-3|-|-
TGTGCCTGGAGTGACAGGACGGGGGTCTCCGGAAACACCATATATTTT
CAWSDRTGVSGNTIYF
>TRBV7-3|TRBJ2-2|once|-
TGTGCCAGCAGCATTACCTACACCGGGGAGCTGTTTTTT
CASSITYTGELFF
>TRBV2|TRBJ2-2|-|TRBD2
TGTGCCAGCAGAGCTAGCGGGGATAGCACCGGGGAGCTGTTTTTT
CASRASGDSTGELFF